The present T cell receptor (beta chain) was sequenced within a study of T cells after yellow fever vaccination. Across the study: Fractions containing few cells were prepared with SMART-Seq v4 Ultra Low Input.

This clonotype came up a few times. One entry per CDR3 protein, called by TCRdb with MiXCR from the 5' RACE reads. The repertoire holds over 250,000 distinct CDR3 sequences, about 4% seen once, with around 23% in the top ten. The CDR3 runs to 14 residues. Germline assignment: CDR1 DFQATT and CDR2 SNEGSKA (reference sequence). The V gene is TRBV20-1, the J gene TRBJ1-1; D uncertain. This specimen consisted of PBMCs, obtained 5 days after the yellow fever booster vaccination. The TCR sequence derives from a man in his late teens or twenties who received the YFV17D yellow fever vaccine. CDR3 sequence reads: CSQRPTAPNTEAFF. CDR3 in DNA: TGCAGCCAAAGACCTACGGCACCAAACACTGAAGCTTTCTTT.